This T cell receptor (beta chain) was captured in a study of blood T cell repertoires in COVID-19. Authors' analysis steps: From reference gene primer amplification, estimates of nucleated cell counts were derived. Clones were read by immunoSEQ multiplex PCR, and TCRdb kept only the in-frame ones, dropping some. V, J and clone size derive from that table, while D and trimming were established from the DNA sequence. The repertoire holds some 110,000 clones, roughly 84% seen once, with nearly 4% in the top ten. CDR3 size: 15 residues. Germline loops: CDR1 SGHRS, CDR2 YFSETQ. Unmatched junction bases numbered 7, after V lost 4 bases and J lost 1 base. Remarks on this clone: The sample carries other DNA sequences with the same CDR3.

The source material was PBMCs or T cells enriched from blood (not recorded which). V gene TRBV5-1 combines with J gene TRBJ1-1; 7 bases are shared with TRBD1. This clonotype was sampled from a woman aged 30 to 39 who had recovered from COVID-19. CDR3 in amino acids: CASSPGQVGNTEAFF. The CDR3, as DNA: TGCGCCAGCAGCCCCGGACAGGTGGGGAACACTGAAGCTTTCTTT.